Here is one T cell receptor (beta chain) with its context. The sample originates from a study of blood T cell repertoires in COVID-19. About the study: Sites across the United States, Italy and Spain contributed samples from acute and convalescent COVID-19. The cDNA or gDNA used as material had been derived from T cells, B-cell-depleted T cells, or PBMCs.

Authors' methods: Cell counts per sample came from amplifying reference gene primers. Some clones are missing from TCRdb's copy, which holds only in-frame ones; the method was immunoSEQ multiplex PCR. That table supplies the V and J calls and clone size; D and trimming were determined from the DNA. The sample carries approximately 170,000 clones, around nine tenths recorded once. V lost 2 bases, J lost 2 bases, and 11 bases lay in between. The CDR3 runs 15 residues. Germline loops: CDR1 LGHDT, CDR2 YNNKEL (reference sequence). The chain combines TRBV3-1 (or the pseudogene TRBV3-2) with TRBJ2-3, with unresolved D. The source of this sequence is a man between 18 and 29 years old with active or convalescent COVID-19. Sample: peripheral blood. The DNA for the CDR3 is TGTGCCAGCAGCCAACTCTCCAGCGTCACAGATACGCAGTATTTT. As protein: CASSQLSSVTDTQYF.